These 8 T cell receptor beta chains were all obtained from the same sample, sequenced in a study of blood T cell repertoires in COVID-19. Method: immunoSEQ multiplex PCR; TCRdb's copy keeps in-frame clones and lacks some. Of 120,000 to 150,000 clones in the sample, approximately 89% were seen once. The sequencing input was peripheral blood. These receptors all stem from a human donor in a cohort sampled during active COVID-19.

This chain connects TRBV27 to TRBJ1-6, with TRBD1 identical over 9 bases. The trim removed 5 bases at V and 1 base at J, leaving 12 bases unmatched. This CDR3 is 19 amino acids long. Germline V gene data show CDR1 as MNHEY and CDR2 as SMNVEV (reference sequence). CDR3 in DNA: TGTGCCAGCAGTCCACTTTCGCCGGGACAGGGATCCTATAATTCACCCCTCCACTTT. It translates to CASSPLSPGQGSYNSPLHF.

The chain employs TRBV28 and TRBJ1-1; no definite D call. The CDR3 length is 12 residues. V was shortened by 5 bases and J by 7 bases, with 11 bases between the two germline ends. Germline V gene data show CDR1 as MDHEN and CDR2 as SYDVKM. CDR3 DNA: TGTGCCAGCAGTCTCCCGGGAGTTGAAGCTTTCTTT. The encoded protein is CASSLPGVEAFF.

This chain connects TRBV13 to TRBJ2-2; 9 positions match TRBD1. The CDR3 spans 15 residues. Germline V CDR1 and CDR2: PRHDT, FYEKMQ (reference sequence). The V and J ends lost 5 bases and 7 bases, in that order; junction bases with no gene match: 8. In DNA form, the CDR3 reads TGTGCCAGCAGCATGCCGGGACAGGGACTCGGGGAGCTGTTTTTT. It encodes CASSMPGQGLGELFF.

The chain recombines TRBV5-1 with TRBJ2-4; TRBD1 agrees at 8 bases. This CDR3 spans 14 amino acids. CDR1 is SGHRS and CDR2 is YFSETQ in the germline V gene. Germline trimming cut 0 bases from V and 5 bases from J; bases unmatched to any gene: 1. The CDR3, as DNA: TGCGCCAGCAGCTTGGGGGGACAGGAAAACATTCAGTACTTC. Amino acid sequence: CASSLGGQENIQYF.

The V and J genes are TRBV11-2 and TRBJ1-5, with TRBD1 identical over 7 bases. V lost 2 bases to trimming and J lost 1 base; unmatched junction nucleotides: 2. The CDR3 has 15 amino acids. Germline CDR1 SGHAT, CDR2 FQNNGV. This chain's CDR3 is CASSLNRGSNQPQHF. CDR3 in DNA: TGTGCCAGCAGCTTAAACAGGGGCAGCAATCAGCCCCAGCATTTT.

The V and J genes are TRBV7-9 and TRBJ1-2; D remains unclear. The CDR3 has 16 amino acids. The germline gives CDR1 SEHNR, CDR2 FQNEAQ (reference sequence). V gave up 1 base and J gave up 5 bases, with 17 bases separating them. As DNA, the CDR3 is TGTGCCAGCAGCTTAGTGGCAGGCCCGGATTTTTATGGCTACACCTTC. Its protein is CASSLVAGPDFYGYTF.

The V and J genes are TRBV9 and TRBJ1-2; D is possibly TRBD1 (6 bases). The CDR3 length is 13 residues. Germline V CDR1 and CDR2: SGDLS, YYNGEE. The germline V and J ends were trimmed by 0 bases and 7 bases, with 10 bases remaining between them. The CDR3 region is CASSVAAQGGYTF. The DNA of the CDR3 is TGTGCCAGCAGCGTAGCGGCACAGGGTGGCTACACCTTC. Supplemented by reference TRBV9 and TRBJ1-2, the full variable domain reads DSGVTQTPKHLITATGQRVTLRCSPRSGDLSVYWYQQSLDQGLQFLIQYYNGEERAKGNILERFSAQQFPDLHSELNLSSLELGDSALYFCASSVAAQGGYTFGSGTRLTVV.

This clone was detected once. The chain combines TRBV5-6 with TRBJ1-2; a possible D gene is TRBD1 (5 bases). With 2 bases removed from V and 2 bases from J, the gap between germline ends came to 10 bases. Per germline, CDR1 SGHDT and CDR2 YYEEEE. The CDR3 spans 14 residues. The CDR3 bases are TGTGCCAGCAGCTTAGGGAGGGGAAACTATGGCTACACCTTC. Translation: CASSLGRGNYGYTF.